A selection of T cell receptor beta chains follows, all from one sample in a study of blood T cell repertoires in COVID-19. The repertoire was sequenced with immunoSEQ multiplex PCR; TCRdb's copy has only in-frame clones and lacks some. Among about 140,000 clones, roughly 80% were seen once, and the ten largest hold 9%. Input material: peripheral blood. The receptors were sampled from a woman between 50 and 59 years old with active or convalescent COVID-19. Both conserved end residues are part of each CDR3. D genes are given only for firm matches. Only some rows state a clone size, as once, few, many or a class for expanded clones.

d_call	j_call	v_call	clone_size	cdr3_nt	cdr3_aa
TRBD2	TRBJ2-7	TRBV14	NA	TGTGCCAGCAGCCAAACTAGCGCCAGCTCCTACGAGCAGTACTTC	CASSQTSASSYEQYF
TRBD2	TRBJ2-1	TRBV7-2	NA	TGTGCCAGCAGCTTGGCGGGGGGACAATACAATGAGCAGTTCTTC	CASSLAGGQYNEQFF
TRBD2	TRBJ2-1	TRBV29-1	few	TGCAGCGCCCTCGGGGGGGCGCGTTACAATGAGCAGTTCTTC	CSALGGARYNEQFF
TRBD2	TRBJ2-2	TRBV5-1	NA	TGTGCCAGCAGCAACGGACTAGCGGGAGCTACCGGGGAGCTGTTTTTT	CASSNGLAGATGELFF
TRBD2	TRBJ2-3	TRBV7-3	NA	TGTGCCAGCAGACCGGGACTAGCCACAGATACGCAGTATTTT	CASRPGLATDTQYF
NA	TRBJ1-6	TRBV28	NA	TGTGCCAGCAAGGGAACGGGGGTCAATTCACCCCTCCACTTT	CASKGTGVNSPLHF
TRBD1	TRBJ1-4	TRBV5-6	NA	TGTGCCAGCAGCTCTAGGGACAGGGGAGGTGAAAAACTGTTTTTT	CASSSRDRGGEKLFF
NA	TRBJ1-1	TRBV7-2	NA	TGTGCCAGCAGCGCCCAGGGACACTCGAACACTGAAGCTTTCTTT	CASSAQGHSNTEAFF
NA	TRBJ1-1	TRBV19	NA	TGTGCCAGTAGTATAGGAGGAACGAACACTGAAGCTTTCTTT	CASSIGGTNTEAFF
NA	TRBJ1-1	TRBV5-1	NA	TGCGCCAGCAGCTTGGGGATTCGAGAGGAAACTGAAGCTTTCTTT	CASSLGIREETEAFF